The T cell receptor (beta chain) described here comes from a study of CD8+CD57+ T cells in acquired aplastic anemia. As for the study in general: Each DNA sample taken from sorted CD4+ and CD8+ cells came to around 3.4 ug on average. Regarding the study as a whole: Patients and controls had CD8+ Simpson's diversity values that were not significantly distinct.

Germline V CDR1 and CDR2: SGHRS, YFSETQ. The CDR3 has 11 amino acids. The V gene lost 0 bases and the J gene lost 9 bases, with 6 bases spanning the gap. Genomic DNA acted as the template from which TCR beta VDJ combination and CDR3 sequence profiling were carried out. TCRdb re-called the reads through MiXCR, storing one row per CDR3 protein. The data contain 180,000 or so distinct CDR3 sequences, approximately 48% of them singletons. Ten or more counts support this clonotype. Its antigen is unknown. Whoever was chosen for sequencing had shown CD8+CD57+ cell expansion by flow cytometry. Patients uniformly had severe acquired aplastic anemia.

The sequencing sample was made of sorted CD4+, CD8+, or CD8+CD57+ T cells (not recorded which) from PBMCs. The sequence came from a human donor with aplastic anemia. The chain joins TRBV5-1 to TRBJ1-2; no definite D call. DNA for the CDR3: TGCGCCAGCAGCTTGGGTGATCGCTACACCTTC. Protein: CASSLGDRYTF.